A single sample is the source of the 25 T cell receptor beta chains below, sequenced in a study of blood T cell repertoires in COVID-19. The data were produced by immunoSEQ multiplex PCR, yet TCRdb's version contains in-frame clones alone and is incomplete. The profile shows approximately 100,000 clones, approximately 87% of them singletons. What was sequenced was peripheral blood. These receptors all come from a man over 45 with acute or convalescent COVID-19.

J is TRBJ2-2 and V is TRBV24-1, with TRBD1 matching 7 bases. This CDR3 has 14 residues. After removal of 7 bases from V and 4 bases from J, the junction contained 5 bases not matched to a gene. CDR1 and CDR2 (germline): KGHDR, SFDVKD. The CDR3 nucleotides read TGTGCCACCAGCGGGACAGAATTCACCGGGGAGCTGTTTTTT. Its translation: CATSGTEFTGELFF.

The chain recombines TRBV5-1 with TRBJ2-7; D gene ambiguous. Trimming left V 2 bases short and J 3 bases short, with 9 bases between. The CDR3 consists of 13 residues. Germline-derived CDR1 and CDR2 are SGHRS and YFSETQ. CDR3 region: CASSFMLHYEQYF. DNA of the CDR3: TGCGCCAGCAGCTTTATGTTACACTACGAGCAGTACTTC.

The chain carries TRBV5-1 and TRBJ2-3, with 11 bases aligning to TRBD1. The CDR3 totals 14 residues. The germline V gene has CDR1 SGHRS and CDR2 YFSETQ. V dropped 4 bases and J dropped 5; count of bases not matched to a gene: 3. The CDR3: CASSVGQGEDTQYF. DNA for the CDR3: TGCGCCAGCAGCGTGGGACAGGGGGAAGATACGCAGTATTTT.

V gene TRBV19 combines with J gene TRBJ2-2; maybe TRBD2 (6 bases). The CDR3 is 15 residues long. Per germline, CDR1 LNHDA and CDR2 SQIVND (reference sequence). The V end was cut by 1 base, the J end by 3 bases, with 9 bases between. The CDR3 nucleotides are TGTGCCAGTAGTATAGTTAGCGGAGACACCGGGGAGCTGTTTTTT. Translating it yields CASSIVSGDTGELFF.

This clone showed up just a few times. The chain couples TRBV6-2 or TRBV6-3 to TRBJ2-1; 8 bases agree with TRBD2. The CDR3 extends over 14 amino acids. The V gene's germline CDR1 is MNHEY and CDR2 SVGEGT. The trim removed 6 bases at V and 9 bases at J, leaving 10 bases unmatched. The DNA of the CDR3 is TGTGCCAGCAGCTCGGGGGGGGTCAGGGCTGAGCAGTTCTTC. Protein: CASSSGGVRAEQFF.

The CDR3 region has the DNA TGTGCCAGCAGCATGGGACAGGGGGCGGATATCTCTGGAAACACCATATATTTT. It specifies CASSMGQGADISGNTIYF. The chain has TRBV7-9 and TRBJ1-3, with 12 bases aligning to TRBD1. From germline, CDR1 is SEHNR and CDR2 FQNEAQ (reference sequence). This CDR3 spans 18 amino acids. The J segment lost 0 bases and the V segment lost 5 bases, leaving 8 bases of the junction unmatched.

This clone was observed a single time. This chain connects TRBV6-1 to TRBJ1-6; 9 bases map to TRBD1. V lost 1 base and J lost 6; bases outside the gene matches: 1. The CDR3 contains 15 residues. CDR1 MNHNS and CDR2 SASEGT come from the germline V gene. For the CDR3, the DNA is TGTGCCAGCAGTGAAGGGACAGGGGTTAATTCACCCCTCCACTTT. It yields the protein CASSEGTGVNSPLHF.

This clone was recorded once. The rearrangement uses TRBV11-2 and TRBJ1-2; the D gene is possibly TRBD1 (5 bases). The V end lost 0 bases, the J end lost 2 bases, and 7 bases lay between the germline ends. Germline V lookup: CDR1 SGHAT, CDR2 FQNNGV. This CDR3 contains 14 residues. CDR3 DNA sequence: TGTGCCAGCAGCTTAGAGGCAGGGAACTATGGCTACACCTTC. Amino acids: CASSLEAGNYGYTF. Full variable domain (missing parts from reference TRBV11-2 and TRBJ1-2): EAGVAQSPRYKIIEKRQSVAFWCNPISGHATLYWYQQILGQGPKLLIQFQNNGVVDDSQLPKDRFSAERLKGVDSTLKIQPAKLEDSAVYLCASSLEAGNYGYTFGSGTRLTVV.

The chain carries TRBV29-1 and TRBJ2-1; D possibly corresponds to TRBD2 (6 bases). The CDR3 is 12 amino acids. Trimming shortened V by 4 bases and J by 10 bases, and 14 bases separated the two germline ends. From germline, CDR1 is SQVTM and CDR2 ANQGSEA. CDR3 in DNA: TGCAGCGTTGGGAGGGGCGAGCTGGAGCAGTTCTTC. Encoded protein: CSVGRGELEQFF.

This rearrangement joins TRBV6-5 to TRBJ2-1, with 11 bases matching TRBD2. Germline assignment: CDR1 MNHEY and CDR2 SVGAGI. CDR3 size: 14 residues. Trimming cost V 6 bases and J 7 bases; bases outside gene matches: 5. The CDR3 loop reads CASRVAGGPNEQFF. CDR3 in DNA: TGTGCCAGCAGAGTAGCGGGAGGGCCGAATGAGCAGTTCTTC.

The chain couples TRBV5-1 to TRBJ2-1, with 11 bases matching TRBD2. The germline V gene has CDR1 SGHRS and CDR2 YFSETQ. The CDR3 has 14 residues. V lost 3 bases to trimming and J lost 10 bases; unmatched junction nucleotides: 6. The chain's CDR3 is CASSSGLAVGEQFF. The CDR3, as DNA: TGCGCCAGCAGCTCGGGACTAGCGGTCGGAGAGCAGTTCTTC.

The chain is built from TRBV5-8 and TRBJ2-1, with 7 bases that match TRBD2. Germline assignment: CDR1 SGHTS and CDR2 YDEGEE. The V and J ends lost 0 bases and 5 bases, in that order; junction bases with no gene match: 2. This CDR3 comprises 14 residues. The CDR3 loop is CASSLGGSNNEQFF. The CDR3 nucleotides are TGTGCCAGCAGCTTGGGCGGGAGCAACAATGAGCAGTTCTTC. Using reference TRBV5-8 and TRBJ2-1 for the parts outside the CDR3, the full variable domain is EAGVTQSPTHLIKTRGQQATLRCSPISGHTSVYWYQQALGLGLQFLLWYDEGEERNRGNFPPRFSGRQFPNYSSELNVNALELEDSALYLCASSLGGSNNEQFFGPGTRLTVL.

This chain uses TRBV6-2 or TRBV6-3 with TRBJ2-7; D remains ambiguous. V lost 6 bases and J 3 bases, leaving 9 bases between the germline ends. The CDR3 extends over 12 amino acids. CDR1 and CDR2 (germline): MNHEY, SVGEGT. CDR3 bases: TGTGCCAGCAGATACGGAGACTACGAGCAGTACTTC. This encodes CASRYGDYEQYF.

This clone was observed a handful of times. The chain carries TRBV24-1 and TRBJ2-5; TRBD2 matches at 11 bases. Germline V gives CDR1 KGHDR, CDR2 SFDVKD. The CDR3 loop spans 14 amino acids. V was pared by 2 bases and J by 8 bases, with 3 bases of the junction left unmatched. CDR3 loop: CATSDSTSGNTQYF. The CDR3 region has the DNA TGTGCCACCAGTGATTCGACTAGCGGGAATACCCAGTACTTC.

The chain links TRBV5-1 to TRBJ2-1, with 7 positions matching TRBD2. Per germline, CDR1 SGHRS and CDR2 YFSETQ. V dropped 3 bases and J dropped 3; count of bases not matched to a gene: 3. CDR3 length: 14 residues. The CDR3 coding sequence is TGCGCCAGCAGCTCGCGGACTAGCTACAATGAGCAGTTCTTC. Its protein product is CASSSRTSYNEQFF.

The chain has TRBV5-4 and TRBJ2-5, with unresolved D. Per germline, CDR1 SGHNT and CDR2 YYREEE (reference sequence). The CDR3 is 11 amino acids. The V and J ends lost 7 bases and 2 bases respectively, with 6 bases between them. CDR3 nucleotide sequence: TGTGCCAGCGGGCCTCAAGAGACCCAGTACTTC. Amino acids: CASGPQETQYF.

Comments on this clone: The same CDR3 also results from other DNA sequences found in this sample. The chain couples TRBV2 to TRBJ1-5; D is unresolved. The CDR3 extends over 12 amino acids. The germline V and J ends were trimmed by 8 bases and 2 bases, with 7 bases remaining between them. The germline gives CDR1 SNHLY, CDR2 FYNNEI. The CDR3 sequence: CASSSGNQPQHF. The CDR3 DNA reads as TGTGCCAGCTCGTCGGGCAATCAGCCCCAGCATTTT.

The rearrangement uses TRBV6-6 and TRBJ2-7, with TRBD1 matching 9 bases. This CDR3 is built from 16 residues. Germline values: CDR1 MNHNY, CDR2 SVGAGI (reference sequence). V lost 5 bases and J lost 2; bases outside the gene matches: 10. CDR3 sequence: CASSPRGQGFTYEQYF. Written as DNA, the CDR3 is TGTGCCAGCAGTCCTCGCGGACAGGGGTTTACCTACGAGCAGTACTTC.

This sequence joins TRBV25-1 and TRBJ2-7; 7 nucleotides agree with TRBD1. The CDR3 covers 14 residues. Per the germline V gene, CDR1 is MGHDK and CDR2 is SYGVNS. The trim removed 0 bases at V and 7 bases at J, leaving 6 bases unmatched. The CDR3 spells CASSEYGTDGEQYF. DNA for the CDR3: TGTGCCAGCAGTGAATACGGGACAGATGGTGAGCAGTACTTC.

The CDR3 DNA reads as TGTGCCAGCAGCCGTTATAGGGGGGGGACGGAAAGCACAGATACGCAGTATTTT. It yields the protein CASSRYRGGTESTDTQYF. V and J are TRBV7-8 and TRBJ2-3; D perhaps matches TRBD2 (7 bases). V was shortened by 5 bases and J by 0 bases, with 21 bases between the two germline ends. CDR1 and CDR2 (germline): SGHVS, FQNEAQ. The CDR3 contains 18 residues.

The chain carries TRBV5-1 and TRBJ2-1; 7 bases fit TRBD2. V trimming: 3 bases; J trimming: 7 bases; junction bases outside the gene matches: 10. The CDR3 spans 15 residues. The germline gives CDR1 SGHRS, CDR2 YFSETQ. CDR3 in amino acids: CASSSRTSPRNEQFF. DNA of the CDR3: TGCGCCAGCAGCTCCCGGACTAGTCCAAGGAATGAGCAGTTCTTC.

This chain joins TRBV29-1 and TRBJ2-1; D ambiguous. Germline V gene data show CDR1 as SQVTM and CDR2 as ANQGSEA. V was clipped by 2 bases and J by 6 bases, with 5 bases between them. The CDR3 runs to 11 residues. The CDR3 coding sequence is TGCAGCGTTGAAAGCTCCAATGAGCAGTTCTTC. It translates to CSVESSNEQFF.

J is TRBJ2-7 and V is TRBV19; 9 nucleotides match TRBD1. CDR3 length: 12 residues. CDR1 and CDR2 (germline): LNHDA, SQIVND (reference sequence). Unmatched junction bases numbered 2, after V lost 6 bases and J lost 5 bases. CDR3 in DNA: TGTGCCAGTAGGGGACAGGGCCACGAGCAGTACTTC. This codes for CASRGQGHEQYF. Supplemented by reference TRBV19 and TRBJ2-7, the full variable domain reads DGGITQSPKYLFRKEGQNVTLSCEQNLNHDAMYWYRQDPGQGLRLIYYSQIVNDFQKGDIAEGYSVSREKKESFPLTVTSAQKNPTAFYLCASRGQGHEQYFGPGTRLTVT.

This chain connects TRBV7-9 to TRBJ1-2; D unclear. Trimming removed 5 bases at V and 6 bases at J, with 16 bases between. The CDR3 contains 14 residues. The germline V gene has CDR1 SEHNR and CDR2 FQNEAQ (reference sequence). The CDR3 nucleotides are TGTGCCAGCAGCCCAGACCGACGAGGCGATGGCTACACCTTC. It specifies CASSPDRRGDGYTF.

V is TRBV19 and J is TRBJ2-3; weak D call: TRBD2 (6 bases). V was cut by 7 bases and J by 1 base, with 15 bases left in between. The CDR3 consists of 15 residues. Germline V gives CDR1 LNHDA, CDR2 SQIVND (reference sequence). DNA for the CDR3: TGTGCCAGTATGAGGGCGGGATTGGGCACAGATACGCAGTATTTT. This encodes CASMRAGLGTDTQYF.